A single sample is the source of the 15 T cell receptor beta chains below, sequenced in a study of cytomegalovirus exposure and HLA in healthy donors. 60 Vbeta and 13 Jbeta primers were used in PCR. The method was immunoSEQ multiplex PCR; TCRdb's version includes in-frame clones alone and lacks a portion of them. In the table there are under 150,000 clones, around 81% of which are singletons. Sequenced sample: PBMCs. These receptors originate from a man aged 18-30 years in good health and CMV-seronegative.

This chain uses TRBV6-1 with TRBJ1-5; possibly TRBD1 for D (5 bases). The CDR3 is made up of 13 amino acids. V lost 5 bases and J lost 4, with 9 bases in between. CDR1 is MNHNS and CDR2 is SASEGT in the germline V gene. CDR3 amino acids: CASSREGNQPQHF. Written as DNA, the CDR3 is TGTGCCAGCAGTAGGGAGGGGAATCAGCCCCAGCATTTT.

The V and J genes are TRBV5-4 and TRBJ2-2; D gene ambiguous. CDR3 size: 15 residues. Trimming cost V 0 bases and J 1 base, with 7 bases left between them. Germline-derived CDR1 and CDR2 are SGHNT and YYREEE (reference sequence). The chain's CDR3 is CASSLAGRNTGELFF. The CDR3 DNA follows: TGTGCCAGCAGCTTGGCTGGCAGGAACACCGGGGAGCTGTTTTTT.

The gene calls are TRBV30 and TRBJ1-6; the match to TRBD1 covers 10 bases. This CDR3 comprises 12 residues. J lost 8 bases, V lost 8 bases, and 3 bases had no gene match. Germline V lookup: CDR1 GTSNPN, CDR2 SVGIG (reference sequence). CDR3: CAGDRGDSPLHF. For the CDR3, the DNA is TGTGCCGGGGACAGGGGAGATTCACCCCTCCACTTT.

The rearrangement links TRBV27 to TRBJ1-1; 9 bases align to TRBD1. Germline-derived CDR1 and CDR2 are MNHEY and SMNVEV (reference sequence). The J segment lost 4 bases and the V segment lost 6 bases, leaving 3 bases of the junction unmatched. The CDR3 has 13 residues. Written as DNA, the CDR3 is TGTGCCAGCAGGACGACAGGGGGCACTGAAGCTTTCTTT. It translates to CASRTTGGTEAFF.

The J gene is TRBJ2-7, the V gene TRBV6-1; the match to TRBD1 covers 7 bases. The CDR3 sequence is 13 residues long. CDR1 is MNHNS, CDR2 SASEGT, per germline. V gave up 5 bases and J gave up 5 bases; unmatched junction bases: 6. The CDR3 here is CASSTTDRNEQYF. The CDR3 DNA follows: TGTGCCAGCAGTACAACGGACAGGAACGAGCAGTACTTC.

V and J are TRBV30 and TRBJ2-5; TRBD1 is a possible D gene (5 bases). The CDR3 covers 12 residues. Germline lookup yields CDR1 GTSNPN and CDR2 SVGIG (reference sequence). V was clipped by 5 bases and J by 4 bases, with 11 bases between them. The CDR3 loop reads CAWVKGPETQYF. The CDR3 DNA sequence: TGTGCCTGGGTTAAGGGGCCAGAGACCCAGTACTTC.

The genes are TRBV7-8 and TRBJ2-7; 12 bases align to TRBD2. V gave up 5 bases and J gave up 0 bases; unmatched junction bases: 14. Looked up from germline, CDR1 is SGHVS and CDR2 is FQNEAQ. CDR3 size: 19 residues. CDR3 nucleotides: TGTGCCAGCAGCCGTGGAGCTACTAGCGGGGGGCATACCTCCTACGAGCAGTACTTC. Its protein product is CASSRGATSGGHTSYEQYF.

This chain joins TRBV25-1 and TRBJ1-1; tentative D call: TRBD1 (6 bases). CDR3 length: 15 residues. Germline CDR1 MGHDK, CDR2 SYGVNS. The V and J ends lost 5 bases and 2 bases respectively, with 15 bases between them. The CDR3 bases are TGTGCCAGCAGTCATATTAAGGGGGACAACACTGAAGCTTTCTTT. This encodes CASSHIKGDNTEAFF. Full variable domain (remainder filled in from reference TRBV25-1 and TRBJ1-1): EADIYQTPRYLVIGTGKKITLECSQTMGHDKMYWYQQDPGMELHLIHYSYGVNSTEKGDLSSESTVSRIRTEHFPLTLESARPSHTSQYLCASSHIKGDNTEAFFGQGTRLTVV.

CDR3 amino acids: CASSQANLGQGYGYTF. CDR3 in DNA: TGCGCCAGCAGCCAAGCAAACCTCGGACAGGGTTATGGCTACACCTTC. The chain employs TRBV4-3 and TRBJ1-2, with TRBD1 matching 8 bases. CDR1 and CDR2 (germline): LGHNA, YSLEER. V trimming: 1 base; J trimming: 5 bases; junction bases outside the gene matches: 9. The CDR3 spans 16 residues.

The J gene is TRBJ1-1, the V gene TRBV7-9; no clear D gene. This CDR3 is built from 14 residues. Between the trimmed V and J ends, which lost 7 bases and 3 bases, there was a span of 15 bases. From germline, CDR1 is SEHNR and CDR2 FQNEAQ (reference sequence). The CDR3 here is CASTTKKDYTEAFF. The DNA of the CDR3 is TGTGCCAGCACCACAAAGAAGGACTACACTGAAGCTTTCTTT.

A word on this clone: Other DNA sequences in this specimen translate into the identical CDR3. The chain couples TRBV5-1 to TRBJ2-5; D remains unclear. Germline V lookup: CDR1 SGHRS, CDR2 YFSETQ. The CDR3 length is 13 residues. V lost 0 bases, J lost 2 bases, and 5 bases lay in between. The DNA of the CDR3 is TGCGCCAGCAGCTTGGCGCAGCAAGAGACCCAGTACTTC. Translated: CASSLAQQETQYF. Filled out from reference TRBV5-1 and TRBJ2-5, the complete variable domain reads KAGVTQTPRYLIKTRGQQVTLSCSPISGHRSVSWYQQTPGQGLQFLFEYFSETQRNKGNFPGRFSGRQFSNSRSEMNVSTLELGDSALYLCASSLAQQETQYFGPGTRLLVL.

The J gene is TRBJ1-2, the V gene TRBV4-3, with unresolved D. The ends were cut back, 0 bases at V and 5 bases at J, with 10 bases in the middle. The CDR3 runs 14 residues. Germline V gives CDR1 LGHNA, CDR2 YSLEER. The CDR3 bases are TGCGCCAGCAGCCAAGATCTATCGAGTTATGGCTACACCTTC. As protein: CASSQDLSSYGYTF.

J is TRBJ1-1 and V is TRBV4-3; 8 bases align to TRBD1. CDR1 is LGHNA and CDR2 is YSLEER in the germline V gene. The CDR3 sequence is 15 residues long. Trimming cost V 0 bases and J 2 bases; bases outside gene matches: 2. The CDR3 DNA is TGCGCCAGCAGCCAAGAAGGACAGGGCAACACTGAAGCTTTCTTT. Protein sequence: CASSQEGQGNTEAFF.

The chain has TRBV19 and TRBJ2-5; 8 nucleotides match TRBD2. CDR1 is LNHDA and CDR2 is SQIVND in the germline V gene (reference sequence). The trim removed 3 bases at V and 5 bases at J, leaving 5 bases unmatched. This CDR3 comprises 14 residues. The CDR3 bases are TGTGCCAGTAGTATCGCGGGGGGCGACGAGACCCAGTACTTC. The encoded protein is CASSIAGGDETQYF.

A remark on this clone: Germline is not matched at one junction end, which may reflect a read error. J is TRBJ2-1 and V is TRBV7-7; the D gene is possibly TRBD2 (7 bases). The CDR3 contains 15 residues. CDR1 is SSHAT and CDR2 is FNYEAQ in the germline V gene (reference sequence). The CDR3 sequence is CASSQRGGSYNEQFF. DNA for the CDR3: TGTGCTAGCAGCCAAAGGGGGGGCTCCTACAATGAGCAGTTCTTC.